The clone carrying this T cell receptor beta chain was seen only a few times. Its cognate antigen is unknown. This specimen belongs to a study of response to subunit inactivated influenza vaccine. Whole-study findings and limits: Few new T cells, the authors suggested, are recruited by each seasonal influenza vaccination.

TCRdb itself ran the RT-PCR reads through MiXCR, one entry per CDR3 protein. The data contain approximately 570,000 distinct CDR3 sequences, approximately 7.6% of them singletons. The specimen was PBMCs from blood, collected less than 25 months after vaccination. The clonotype was recovered from a man aged 45 to 70 who received an inactivated influenza vaccine.

CDR3 region: CASSFIEEHEQFF. Written as DNA, the CDR3 is TGCGCCAGCAGCTTTATCGAGGAACATGAGCAGTTCTTC. The genes are TRBV5-1 and TRBJ2-1; D ambiguous. Between the trimmed V and J ends, which lost 2 bases and 8 bases, there was a span of 11 bases. CDR1 and CDR2 from the germline V gene are SGHRS and YFSETQ. The CDR3 consists of 13 residues.